These 28 T cell receptor beta chains came from one sample sequenced in a study of regulatory T cells in long-lasting Graves disease. The time point here: newly diagnosed GD, antithyroid drugs for less than 3 months. PBMCs were the source of the RNA used for TCR sequencing. For TCR beta, libraries came from iRepertoire HTBI primers and Arm-PCR of CDR3 regions. One entry per CDR3 protein results from TCRdb running MiXCR on the multiplex PCR reads. The table shows about half a million distinct CDR3 sequences, with around 12% occurring only once. The sample was also reused in another study, on T cells in Graves' hyperthyroidism and ophthalmopathy.

The source material was peripheral blood mononuclear cells (PBMCs), sampled at new diagnosis, from a patient treated with antithyroid drugs. These receptors all come from a woman in her 30s with Graves disease.

This clonotype was recorded many times. The chain carries TRBV7-2 and TRBJ2-5; TRBD2 agrees at 7 bases. V shed 1 base, J shed 7 bases, and the junction held 9 bases outside the gene matches. The length of the CDR3 is 15 residues. CDR1 and CDR2 (germline): SGHTA, FQGNSA. CDR3 sequence reads: CASSLDAGVGRTQYF. The DNA for the CDR3 is TGTGCCAGCAGCTTAGACGCGGGAGTTGGGAGGACCCAGTACTTC.

This clonotype was detected many times. Germline and junction disagree at one end, which may indicate a read error. The DNA for the CDR3 is TGTGCGAGCAGGTTTAGCGGGAGCTACAATGAGCAGTTCTTC. This sequence encodes CASRFSGSYNEQFF. The gene calls are TRBV11-3 and TRBJ2-1; 9 bases line up with TRBD2. Per the germline V gene, CDR1 is SGHNT and CDR2 is YENEEA. CDR3 length: 14 amino acids.

In this sample, this clonotype turned up many times. The J gene is TRBJ2-4, the V gene TRBV12-3 or TRBV12-4, with D maybe TRBD2 (5 bases). This CDR3 region has 17 residues. Trimming took off 5 bases at V and 5 bases at J, with 22 bases between the two ends. CDR3 nucleotide sequence: TGTGCCAGCAGTCCGGGTCGGGGATTTGCAAGGGAAAACATTCAGTACTTC. Translated: CASSPGRGFARENIQYF.

The chain has TRBV28 and TRBJ1-1; D perhaps matches TRBD1 (6 bases). The CDR3 consists of 17 residues. V lost 3 bases and J lost 1, with 18 bases in between. Germline CDR1 is MDHEN and CDR2 is SYDVKM. In DNA, the CDR3 is TGTGCCAGCAGTTTCCGGGGCAGGGGAAGGGCGAACACTGAAGCTTTCTTT. As protein: CASSFRGRGRANTEAFF. Combining the CDR3 with reference TRBV28 and TRBJ1-1 gives the whole variable domain DVKVTQSSRYLVKRTGEKVFLECVQDMDHENMFWYRQDPGLGLRLIYFSYDVKMKEKGDIPEGYSVSREKKERFSLILESASTNQTSMYLCASSFRGRGRANTEAFFGQGTRLTVV.

This clonotype has just one count. The gene calls are TRBV5-1 and TRBJ2-7, with 7 bases identical to TRBD1. This CDR3 comprises 15 residues. CDR1 is SGHRS and CDR2 is YFSETQ in the germline V gene. V was pared by 2 bases and J by 2 bases, with 7 bases of the junction left unmatched. Here the CDR3 reads CASSFGQEHPYEQYF. The CDR3 bases are TGCGCCAGCAGCTTCGGACAGGAGCATCCCTACGAGCAGTACTTC.

The table lists this clonotype with many counts. The rearrangement joins TRBV11-3 to TRBJ1-6; TRBD1 matches 9 bases. CDR1 SGHNT and CDR2 YENEEA come from the germline V gene. CDR3 length: 15 amino acids. The V segment lost 2 bases and the J segment 7 bases; nucleotides outside the gene matches: 3. CDR3 region: CASSLRDRENSPLHF. As DNA, the CDR3 is TGTGCCAGCAGCTTAAGGGACAGGGAGAATTCACCCCTCCACTTT.

This clonotype occurred a few times. The genes are TRBV28 and TRBJ2-6; D possibly uses TRBD1 or TRBD2 (5 bases each). Trimming took 0 bases from V and 1 from J, leaving 7 bases between them. The CDR3 extends over 16 amino acids. Germline-derived CDR1 and CDR2 are MDHEN and SYDVKM. The chain's CDR3 is CASSLWGESGANVLTF. CDR3 nucleotide sequence: TGTGCCAGCAGTTTATGGGGGGAGTCTGGGGCCAACGTCCTGACTTTC.

The sample holds many counts of this clonotype. The genes are TRBV20-1 and TRBJ2-5; 11 bases are shared with TRBD2. The J call may be mistaken, given a closer DNA end match to TRBJ2-1. CDR1 is DFQATT and CDR2 is SNEGSKA in the germline V gene (reference sequence). The CDR3 covers 14 residues. CDR3: CSARSSGRAGEQFF. DNA of the CDR3: TGCAGTGCTAGAAGTAGCGGGAGGGCCGGTGAGCAGTTCTTC.

This clonotype was observed a few times. J is TRBJ2-5 and V is TRBV11-2, with D unresolved. The CDR3 runs to 12 residues. The germline V gene has CDR1 SGHAT and CDR2 FQNNGV. Between the trimmed V and J ends, which lost 5 bases and 5 bases, there was a span of 9 bases. This CDR3 is CASSADEETQYF. The CDR3 DNA follows: TGTGCCAGCAGCGCCGATGAGGAGACCCAGTACTTC.

This clonotype is medium-sized (0.01 to 0.1%) in the sample. The CDR3 sequence: CATQPGTGVLQETQYF. The CDR3 DNA sequence: TGTGCCACCCAGCCGGGGACAGGGGTTCTCCAAGAGACCCAGTACTTC. V is TRBV6-1 and J is TRBJ2-5; 10 bases match TRBD1. Germline lookup yields CDR1 MNHNS and CDR2 SASEGT. This CDR3 is built from 16 residues. Trimming at V came to 10 bases and at J to 1 base, leaving 12 bases not matched to a gene.

The chain combines TRBV20-1 with TRBJ2-5; D might be TRBD1 (8 bases). With 0 bases removed from V and 5 bases from J, the gap between germline ends came to 16 bases. Germline CDR1 is DFQATT and CDR2 is SNEGSKA (reference sequence). CDR3 length: 15 amino acids. The CDR3 spells CSARETGEGRETQYF. For the CDR3, the DNA is TGCAGTGCTAGAGAGACAGGGGAGGGGAGGGAGACCCAGTACTTC.

This clonotype has at least ten counts. The chain recombines TRBV11-2 with TRBJ2-7; D perhaps matches TRBD1 (6 bases). Germline V CDR1 and CDR2: SGHAT, FQNNGV. This CDR3 comprises 14 residues. Trimming removed 2 bases from V and 5 bases from J, with 13 bases in between. As DNA, the CDR3 is TGTGCCAGCAGCTTAATGACAGGCATCCACGAGCAGTACTTC. Translated, it gives CASSLMTGIHEQYF.

This clonotype was seen at least ten times. The V call is TRBV29-1, the J call TRBJ2-7; 7 positions match TRBD1. Germline V gene sequence: CDR1 SQVTM, CDR2 ANQGSEA. The ends lost 7 bases at V and 2 bases at J; junction bases unmatched: 8. The CDR3 is made up of 13 amino acids. The CDR3 DNA is TGCAGCGGAGTCGGACAGGAGACCTACGAGCAGTACTTC. This gives the protein CSGVGQETYEQYF.

The V call is TRBV18, the J call TRBJ1-1; 9 bases fit TRBD1. The V gene's germline CDR1 is KGHSH and CDR2 LQKENI. J lost 7 bases, V lost 3 bases, and 9 bases had no gene match. The CDR3 is 15 residues long. CDR3 amino acids: CASSPLQGASGEAFF. CDR3 DNA sequence: TGTGCCAGCTCACCCCTACAGGGGGCGAGTGGTGAAGCTTTCTTT.

This clonotype was counted at least ten times. V gene TRBV27 combines with J gene TRBJ2-1; D gene ambiguous. With 6 bases removed from V and 0 bases from J, the gap between germline ends came to 6 bases. The CDR3 covers 13 residues. From germline, CDR1 is MNHEY and CDR2 SMNVEV (reference sequence). CDR3 in DNA: TGTGCCAGCAGGCTCACCTCCTACAATGAGCAGTTCTTC. Its translation is CASRLTSYNEQFF.

This clonotype was observed at least ten times. The rearrangement uses TRBV6-5 and TRBJ2-1, with a tentative D call TRBD2 (7 bases). The CDR3 covers 13 residues. In germline, CDR1 is MNHEY, CDR2 SVGAGI. V was cut by 6 bases and J by 6 bases, with 12 bases left in between. CDR3 nucleotides: TGTGCCAGCAGCTACAGGGAGGGCAATGAGCAGTTCTTC. It translates to CASSYREGNEQFF.

This chain connects TRBV7-9 to TRBJ2-7; 10 bases fit TRBD2. Germline V gene sequence: CDR1 SEHNR, CDR2 FQNEAQ (reference sequence). The CDR3 spans 15 residues. J lost 1 base, V lost 6 bases, and 6 bases had no gene match. The CDR3 DNA is TGTGCCAGCAGTACCGGGACTAGCGATTCCTACGAGCAGTACTTC. It encodes CASSTGTSDSYEQYF.

This clonotype was picked up many times. The rearrangement joins TRBV11-1 to TRBJ2-1; D is unclear. CDR3 size: 11 residues. Trimming left V 7 bases short and J 10 bases short, with 11 bases between. CDR1 is SGHAT, CDR2 FQDESV, per germline (reference sequence). The CDR3 DNA sequence: TGTGCCAGCACCTCTTACGGGGAGCAGTTCTTC. This gives the protein CASTSYGEQFF.

The chain recombines TRBV5-1 with TRBJ1-1, with 10 bases lining up with TRBD1. CDR1 is SGHRS and CDR2 is YFSETQ in the germline V gene. This CDR3 is built from 14 residues. Trimming removed 4 bases from V and 3 bases from J; junction bases left unmatched: 3. The CDR3 coding sequence is TGCGCCAGCAGCGGGGGGACAGGGGACACTGAAGCTTTCTTT. It codes for CASSGGTGDTEAFF. Combining the CDR3 with reference TRBV5-1 and TRBJ1-1 gives the whole variable domain KAGVTQTPRYLIKTRGQQVTLSCSPISGHRSVSWYQQTPGQGLQFLFEYFSETQRNKGNFPGRFSGRQFSNSRSEMNVSTLELGDSALYLCASSGGTGDTEAFFGQGTRLTVV.

This clonotype showed up many times. The chain combines TRBV2 with TRBJ2-7, with D possibly TRBD1 on 5 matching bases. V dropped 7 bases and J dropped 12 bases, with 19 bases sitting between them. Looked up from germline, CDR1 is SNHLY and CDR2 is FYNNEI. The CDR3 covers 12 residues. CDR3 coding DNA: TGTGCCAGCATAGGTGGATCAGGGCATCCGTACTTC. Protein: CASIGGSGHPYF.

This clonotype was observed many times. V gene TRBV6-2 or TRBV6-3 combines with J gene TRBJ1-2; tentatively, D is TRBD1 (6 bases). The CDR3 consists of 14 residues. Germline loops: CDR1 MNHEY, CDR2 SVGEGT. V shed 5 bases and J shed 1 base, with 11 bases lying between them. CDR3 sequence reads: CASSVGQINYGYTF. In nucleotides, the CDR3 is TGTGCCAGCAGTGTTGGACAGATTAACTATGGCTACACCTTC.

This clonotype has a count of ten or more. The chain joins TRBV7-8 to TRBJ1-6; a possible D gene is TRBD1 (5 bases). CDR1 SGHVS and CDR2 FQNEAQ come from the germline V gene. V was cut by 5 bases and J by 0 bases, with 11 bases left in between. The CDR3 extends over 16 amino acids. This chain's CDR3 is CASSARQNSYNSPLHF. CDR3 coding DNA: TGTGCCAGCAGCGCAAGACAGAACTCCTATAATTCACCCCTCCACTTT.

This clonotype was counted at least ten times. The chain uses TRBV27 and TRBJ1-2; the D is unclear. CDR1 and CDR2 from the germline V gene are MNHEY and SMNVEV (reference sequence). Trimming pared 3 bases from V and 3 bases from J, leaving 11 bases between. The CDR3 loop spans 14 amino acids. DNA of the CDR3: TGTGCCAGCAGTTTGATGATCGGAGACTATGGCTACACCTTC. Protein sequence: CASSLMIGDYGYTF.

This clonotype has a count of ten or more. The rearrangement uses TRBV11-2 and TRBJ2-1; TRBD2 matches 7 bases. The CDR3 contains 16 residues. The germline gives CDR1 SGHAT, CDR2 FQNNGV. V trimming: 4 bases; J trimming: 4 bases; junction bases outside the gene matches: 10. In nucleotides, the CDR3 is TGTGCCAGCAGCTCCCGACTAGCTGGAGCGTACAATGAGCAGTTCTTC. It codes for CASSSRLAGAYNEQFF.

This chain joins TRBV20-1 and TRBJ1-1; D may be TRBD1 (6 bases). With 5 bases removed from V and 7 bases from J, the gap between germline ends came to 17 bases. Germline loops: CDR1 DFQATT, CDR2 SNEGSKA (reference sequence). The CDR3 sequence is 13 residues long. CDR3 protein: CSAPRGGEGEAFF. The DNA of the CDR3 is TGCAGTGCTCCAAGAGGGGGGGAGGGTGAAGCTTTCTTT.

The gene calls are TRBV2 and TRBJ2-7; 10 bases are a match to TRBD2. Germline V lookup: CDR1 SNHLY, CDR2 FYNNEI. CDR3 length: 12 residues. After removal of 10 bases from V and 3 bases from J, the junction contained 3 bases not matched to a gene. This CDR3 reads CATTSGNYEQYF. For the CDR3, the DNA is TGTGCCACCACTAGCGGGAACTACGAGCAGTACTTC.

This clonotype was counted a few times. The chain links TRBV5-8 to TRBJ1-3; D is unclear. This CDR3 comprises 15 residues. Germline V CDR1 and CDR2: SGHTS, YDEGEE. V was shortened by 1 base and J by 0 bases, with 8 bases between the two germline ends. The CDR3 spells CASSLSAVSGNTIYF. The CDR3 DNA sequence: TGTGCCAGCAGCTTGAGCGCGGTCTCTGGAAACACCATATATTTT.

This clonotype was counted at least ten times. This rearrangement joins TRBV20-1 to TRBJ2-1; either TRBD1 or TRBD2 may fit D (5 bases each). The CDR3 covers 16 residues. Germline V gene sequence: CDR1 DFQATT, CDR2 SNEGSKA (reference sequence). V dropped 2 bases and J dropped 4 bases, with 18 bases sitting between them. CDR3 in DNA: TGCAGTGCTAGATTGTCTGGGGCTAGCCGGTACAATGAGCAGTTCTTC. Translating gives CSARLSGASRYNEQFF.